A selection of T cell receptor beta chains follows, all from one sample in a study of post-analysis software for immune sequencing data. TCRdb re-called the PCR reads through MiXCR, storing one row per CDR3 protein. Of about 430,000 distinct CDR3 sequences in the sample, 39% are singletons; the top ten hold approximately 7.7%. Specimen: blood. These receptors were collected from a girl aged 2 to 9 with multiple sclerosis. CDR3s include the opening cysteine and the closing phenylalanine or tryptophan.

V: TRBV28
CDR3: CASSPRRREAYNEQFF

V: TRBV12-3/TRBV12-4
CDR3: CASSPTGDEQFF

V: TRBV14
CDR3: CASSQVGPDEQYF

V: TRBV2
CDR3: CASSDLGEQYF

V: TRBV25-1
CDR3: CASSLTGWNTEAFF

V: TRBV7-2
CDR3: CASSQTSGEPYNEQFF

V: TRBV6-2/TRBV6-3
CDR3: CASSYSTGSRSPLHF

V: TRBV5-1
CDR3: CASSLERGGYEQYF

V: TRBV5-6
CDR3: CASSQNPTGRRNQPQHF

V: TRBV10-3
CDR3: CAISETGEETQYF

V: TRBV7-2
CDR3: CASSLGSAGWYEQYF

V: TRBV29-1
CDR3: CSVRLNEQFF

V: TRBV7-3
CDR3: CASSLLAGGLERTDTQYF

V: TRBV14
CDR3: CASSSLQGNNSPLHF

V: TRBV7-9
CDR3: CASSSSGYEGYTF

V: TRBV7-2
CDR3: CASSLETGWDEQFF

V: TRBV29-1
CDR3: CSVEGSGETYEQYF

V: TRBV10-3
CDR3: CAISEGNEQFF

V: TRBV5-1
CDR3: CASSLEQGTREQYF

V: TRBV5-1
CDR3: CASSRGRRSYNEQYF

V: TRBV6-5
CDR3: CVSSPGLEGTETQYF

V: TRBV20-1
CDR3: CSARGGRQIYGYTF

V: TRBV28
CDR3: CASSYPPYDEQFF

V: TRBV4-1
CDR3: CASSQEETGQGGHEQYF

V: TRBV4-3
CDR3: CASSQARELAKNEQFF

V: TRBV15
CDR3: CATSRDGNSNYGYTF

V: TRBV29-1
CDR3: CSPEVGGEQFF

V: TRBV18
CDR3: CASSPGSRGVTTYEQYF

V: TRBV7-9
CDR3: CASSLPIGLAGGPTDTQYF

V: TRBV6-5
CDR3: CASSWGLAGPNEQFF

V: TRBV13
CDR3: CASTLLRRGGGGNEQFF

V: TRBV7-9
CDR3: CASSSDGTHLQETQYF

V: TRBV28
CDR3: CASSTFRTRQRNTDTQDF

V: TRBV6-2/TRBV6-3
CDR3: CASSYVRPSTDTQYF

V: TRBV7-9
CDR3: CASSLYYPVDRSPIEQFF

V: TRBV4-2
CDR3: CASSQESGGSSYEQYF

V: TRBV10-3
CDR3: CAISAGTSGFTDTQYF

V: TRBV19
CDR3: CASSMEPYNEQFF

V: TRBV6-6
CDR3: CASREGLRYEQFF

V: TRBV15
CDR3: CATSSGQAQETQYF

V: TRBV3-1
CDR3: CASSQEFRDRDYEQYF

V: TRBV7-9
CDR3: CASSLALGLAGAAEQYF

V: TRBV20-1
CDR3: CSASRGDYSPSEQFF

V: TRBV15
CDR3: CATSRGTAGGCTDTQYF

V: TRBV20-1
CDR3: CSATRLEETQYF

V: TRBV7-2
CDR3: CASSLMLASRTSDLTF

V: TRBV7-3
CDR3: CASGLGFGLEQYF

V: TRBV29-1
CDR3: CSVDIAGRIYNEQFF

V: TRBV29-1
CDR3: CSARTGGYGYTF

V: TRBV4-1
CDR3: CASSPGQLSNQPQHF

V: TRBV2
CDR3: CASSNQGIGEKLFF

V: TRBV7-3
CDR3: CASSLAGGRETQYF

V: TRBV7-2
CDR3: CASSSRSDWSSGANVLTF